One and the same sample provided the 25 T cell receptor beta chains below, sequenced in a study of spatial heterogeneity in lung cancer. Study-wide findings and caveats: Tumors with more nonsynonymous mutations had more expanded intratumoral alpha and beta TCRs.

Antigen specificity for these receptors is unknown. Each CDR3 protein gets one entry after TCRdb re-called the 5' RACE reads with MiXCR. The table lists fewer than 7,500 distinct CDR3 sequences, approximately 19% of them singletons. Time point here: sample taken at primary tumor resection. This specimen was lung tumor tissue, taken at surgery. The origin of the receptors is a female donor with early-stage non-small cell lung cancer.

This clonotype was detected only a few times. This rearrangement joins TRBV28 to TRBJ2-5; D call uncertain. The V gene's germline CDR1 is MDHEN and CDR2 SYDVKM. Trimming shortened V by 4 bases and J by 5 bases, and 14 bases separated the two germline ends. CDR3 length: 14 residues. The CDR3 spells CASSSLSGAETQYF. The CDR3 nucleotides are TGTGCCAGCAGTTCACTGTCCGGAGCGGAGACCCAGTACTTC.

By share, this clonotype ranks as medium-sized. The chain is built from TRBV7-9 and TRBJ2-7; 7 bases fit TRBD1. V trimming: 4 bases; J trimming: 6 bases; junction bases outside the gene matches: 15. This CDR3 contains 16 residues. The germline V gene encodes CDR1 SEHNR and CDR2 FQNEAQ (reference sequence). CDR3 in amino acids: CASSSTRQGGLGEQYF. Here the CDR3 DNA reads TGTGCCAGCAGCTCGACCAGACAGGGCGGCCTGGGCGAGCAGTACTTC.

The rearrangement uses TRBV7-3 and TRBJ2-5; 8 bases fit TRBD2. The CDR3 length is 15 residues. Trimming took 5 bases from V and 2 from J; bases not matched to a gene: 7. In germline, CDR1 is SGHTA, CDR2 FQGTGA. The CDR3 DNA sequence: TGTGCCAGCAGCGAAAGCGGGGGCCCACAAGAGACCCAGTACTTC. It is translated as CASSESGGPQETQYF.

The V call is TRBV11-1, the J call TRBJ2-2; D is perhaps TRBD1 (5 bases). Trimming left V 7 bases short and J 4 bases short, with 13 bases between. The CDR3 loop spans 14 amino acids. CDR1 is SGHAT and CDR2 is FQDESV in the germline V gene (reference sequence). CDR3 DNA: TGTGCCAGCACCCTGGGGCAGGGCACCGGGGAGCTGTTTTTT. Protein: CASTLGQGTGELFF.

The chain is built from TRBV5-1 and TRBJ2-7, with TRBD1 as a possible D gene (6 bases). Germline values: CDR1 SGHRS, CDR2 YFSETQ. Trimming took off 0 bases at V and 4 bases at J, with 14 bases between the two ends. The CDR3 is 15 residues long. The chain's CDR3 is CASSLDQGRKYEQYF. The CDR3 coding sequence is TGCGCCAGCAGCTTGGATCAGGGGCGTAAGTACGAGCAGTACTTC.

This clonotype was recorded a few times. The rearrangement uses TRBV4-3 and TRBJ2-3; D unclear. The V and J ends lost 2 bases and 8 bases respectively, with 11 bases between them. Germline-derived CDR1 and CDR2 are LGHNA and YSLEER. This CDR3 has 13 amino acids. The DNA of the CDR3 is TGCGCCAGCAGCCAATCCTTAACGGGTACGCAGTATTTT. Protein sequence: CASSQSLTGTQYF.

This clonotype is termed medium-sized. The chain is built from TRBV7-2 and TRBJ2-1; D is uncertain. Trimming cost V 2 bases and J 2 bases, with 1 base left between them. The CDR3 loop spans 12 amino acids. Germline assignment: CDR1 SGHTA and CDR2 FQGNSA. The DNA of the CDR3 is TGTGCCAGCAGCTTAACCTACAATGAGCAGTTCTTC. It translates to CASSLTYNEQFF.

This sequence joins TRBV12-3 or TRBV12-4 and TRBJ2-7; no clear D. V lost 3 bases and J lost 1, with 7 bases in between. The CDR3 length is 13 residues. CDR3 residues: CASSFAPSYEQYF. In nucleotides, the CDR3 is TGTGCCAGCAGTTTCGCGCCTTCCTACGAGCAGTACTTC.

This clonotype has just a few counts. The J gene is TRBJ1-1, the V gene TRBV20-1, with a possible D match to TRBD1 (6 bases). Trimming pared 5 bases from V and 5 bases from J, leaving 21 bases between. In germline, CDR1 is DFQATT, CDR2 SNEGSKA (reference sequence). CDR3 length equals 15 residues. The CDR3 sequence: CSAGPWTAFDTEAFF. CDR3 coding DNA: TGCAGTGCTGGCCCTTGGACAGCCTTTGATACTGAAGCTTTCTTT.

The chain uses TRBV20-1 and TRBJ1-2, with 7 bases matching TRBD1. The germline V gene encodes CDR1 DFQATT and CDR2 SNEGSKA (reference sequence). This CDR3 comprises 13 residues. V was clipped by 6 bases and J by 0 bases; unmatched bases: 4. The CDR3 region has the DNA TGCAGTGCCCCGGGACAGCCTAACTATGGCTACACCTTC. Protein product: CSAPGQPNYGYTF.

This clonotype was counted only a few times. This chain uses TRBV20-1 with TRBJ2-2; D tentatively fits TRBD1 or TRBD2 (6 bases each). The V gene lost 3 bases and the J gene lost 3 bases, with 11 bases spanning the gap. In germline, CDR1 is DFQATT, CDR2 SNEGSKA (reference sequence). This CDR3 has 14 amino acids. This CDR3 reads CSASTGAYTGELFF. The DNA of the CDR3 is TGCAGTGCTAGTACGGGGGCTTACACCGGGGAGCTGTTTTTT.

This chain links TRBV28 with TRBJ2-5; 7 nucleotides align to TRBD1. This CDR3 is built from 14 residues. CDR1 and CDR2 (germline): MDHEN, SYDVKM. With V trimmed by 5 bases and J by 5 bases, 8 bases remained unmatched. The CDR3 spells CASSTTGITETQYF. In DNA form, the CDR3 reads TGTGCCAGCAGTACGACAGGGATCACGGAGACCCAGTACTTC.

This clonotype ranks as medium-sized. J is TRBJ2-7 and V is TRBV6-1; no clear D. The germline V gene encodes CDR1 MNHNS and CDR2 SASEGT. Trimming left V 7 bases short and J 5 bases short, with 18 bases between. The CDR3 is made up of 14 amino acids. CDR3 sequence reads: CASNLAYLTHEQYF. The CDR3, as DNA: TGTGCCAGCAACCTCGCCTACCTAACCCACGAGCAGTACTTC.

CDR3 sequence: CASSLDRGNEQYF. The CDR3 DNA reads as TGTGCCAGCAGCTTAGACAGGGGTAACGAGCAGTACTTC. The V gene is TRBV7-2, the J gene TRBJ2-7; 7 positions agree with TRBD1. Germline CDR1 reads SGHTA; CDR2 reads FQGNSA. The CDR3 loop spans 13 amino acids. Trimming cost V 1 base and J 5 bases; bases outside gene matches: 2.

This clonotype was picked up a small number of times. The chain joins TRBV6-6 to TRBJ1-5; a possible D gene is TRBD1 (5 bases). Deletions cut 2 bases from V and 3 bases from J, with 14 bases between. Per the germline V gene, CDR1 is MNHNY and CDR2 is SVGAGI (reference sequence). The CDR3 loop spans 16 amino acids. As DNA, the CDR3 is TGTGCCAGCAGTTACGCCGCGGGGCAGACCAATCAGCCCCAGCATTTT. Protein product: CASSYAAGQTNQPQHF.

A few counts support this clonotype. The chain links TRBV7-8 to TRBJ2-3; a possible D gene is TRBD2 (6 bases). This CDR3 has 15 amino acids. The V gene lost 7 bases and the J gene lost 7 bases, with 21 bases spanning the gap. Looked up from germline, CDR1 is SGHVS and CDR2 is FQNEAQ. The CDR3 nucleotides are TGTGCCAGCACCAAGTGGGGCGGGGCTGGGAATACGCAGTATTTT. Its protein is CASTKWGGAGNTQYF. Filled out from reference TRBV7-8 and TRBJ2-3, the complete variable domain reads GAGVSQSPRYKVAKRGQDVALRCDPISGHVSLFWYQQALGQGPEFLTYFQNEAQLDKSGLPSDRFFAERPEGSVSTLKIQRTQQEDSAVYLCASTKWGGAGNTQYFGPGTRLTVL.

By sample share, this clonotype is medium-sized. The rearrangement joins TRBV18 to TRBJ1-1, with D hard to call. The CDR3 sequence is 16 residues long. The V end lost 2 bases, the J end lost 4 bases, and 17 bases lay between the germline ends. Germline V gene lookup returns CDR1 KGHSH and CDR2 LQKENI. CDR3 region: CASSPTGVPKRTEAFF. The CDR3, as DNA: TGTGCCAGCTCACCAACCGGGGTCCCCAAACGCACTGAAGCTTTCTTT.

The chain has TRBV6-5 and TRBJ1-2; the D is unclear. The V gene's germline CDR1 is MNHEY and CDR2 SVGAGI. This CDR3 has 14 amino acids. V was cut by 2 bases and J by 2 bases, with 9 bases left in between. CDR3 DNA sequence: TGTGCCAGCAGTTACAGGGCCACCAACTATGGCTACACCTTC. Its protein is CASSYRATNYGYTF.

This rearrangement joins TRBV7-3 to TRBJ2-2; 8 nucleotides line up with TRBD2. The CDR3 has 15 amino acids. J gave up 0 bases and V 5 bases, and 2 bases lay outside the gene matches. Germline V gene lookup returns CDR1 SGHTA and CDR2 FQGTGA. CDR3 in amino acids: CASSRGRTNTGELFF. CDR3 sequence (DNA): TGTGCCAGCAGCCGCGGGAGGACGAACACCGGGGAGCTGTTTTTT.

This clonotype was found a few times. CDR3 sequence reads: CASSTGALGRDEQYF. The CDR3 DNA reads as TGTGCCAGCAGTACTGGGGCGCTTGGGCGGGACGAGCAGTACTTC. The rearrangement links TRBV12-3 or TRBV12-4 to TRBJ2-7; D assignment may be TRBD1 or TRBD2 (5 bases each). V lost 5 bases and J lost 5, with 19 bases in between. The length of the CDR3 is 15 residues.

The J gene is TRBJ2-7, the V gene TRBV12-3 or TRBV12-4, with 7 positions matching TRBD1. The ends lost 5 bases at V and 3 bases at J; junction bases unmatched: 4. The CDR3 loop spans 13 amino acids. The CDR3 DNA reads TGTGCCAGCAGTCGTACAGGGGTCTACGAGCAGTACTTC. It specifies CASSRTGVYEQYF.

By share, this clonotype counts as medium-sized. The rearrangement uses TRBV5-1 and TRBJ2-7; possibly TRBD1 for D (6 bases). Germline CDR1 is SGHRS and CDR2 is YFSETQ. This CDR3 comprises 20 residues. The V and J ends lost 4 bases and 4 bases respectively, with 33 bases between them. CDR3 DNA: TGCGCCAGCAGCCTAAAACCCCGGACAGACTCTCCTGGGAACCCGTACGAGCAGTACTTC. Its protein product is CASSLKPRTDSPGNPYEQYF. Drawing the rest from reference TRBV5-1 and TRBJ2-7, the complete variable domain is KAGVTQTPRYLIKTRGQQVTLSCSPISGHRSVSWYQQTPGQGLQFLFEYFSETQRNKGNFPGRFSGRQFSNSRSEMNVSTLELGDSALYLCASSLKPRTDSPGNPYEQYFGPGTRLTVT.

The count of this clonotype is one. The chain combines TRBV28 with TRBJ2-2, with TRBD2 matching 11 bases. Losses at the gene ends were 5 bases for V and 3 bases for J; bases not matched to a gene: 2. The germline V gene has CDR1 MDHEN and CDR2 SYDVKM. This CDR3 spans 15 amino acids. As DNA, the CDR3 is TGTGCCAGCAGTAAACTAGCGGGAGACACCGGGGAGCTGTTTTTT. Protein sequence: CASSKLAGDTGELFF.

The genes are TRBV28 and TRBJ2-7; TRBD1 aligns across 11 bases. CDR1 and CDR2 (germline): MDHEN, SYDVKM. V was clipped by 6 bases and J by 6 bases; unmatched bases: 7. This CDR3 comprises 14 residues. The CDR3 sequence is CASRWDRGDFEQYF. In DNA, the CDR3 is TGTGCCAGCAGATGGGACAGGGGGGACTTCGAGCAGTACTTC.

In this sample, this clonotype is medium-sized. The V and J genes are TRBV6-6 and TRBJ1-6; 7 bases are shared with TRBD1. V trimming: 6 bases; J trimming: 3 bases; junction bases outside the gene matches: 14. The CDR3 runs to 18 residues. Germline V lookup: CDR1 MNHNY, CDR2 SVGAGI (reference sequence). In nucleotides, the CDR3 is TGTGCCAGCAGCCCTTCACGCCAGGGGGTTTTCTATAATTCACCCCTCCACTTT. It codes for CASSPSRQGVFYNSPLHF.